A selection of T cell receptor beta chains follows, all from one sample in a study of technical replicates of blood from four donors. Profiling relied on immunoSEQ multiplex PCR, and the TCRdb table lists in-frame clones only, not all of them. This table has about 80,000 clones, around nine tenths appearing once. Sequencing was performed on T cells isolated from PBMCs. The receptors were gathered from a human donor in good health. Both conserved end residues are part of each CDR3. Each record gives: J gene, V gene, D gene, clone size, CDR3 protein, CDR3 DNA. The D gene is left open where the match is weak. Clone size is shown for a subset of rows, as once, few, many or a class of expanded clone.

>TRBJ2-4|TRBV7-8|TRBD1|-
CASSRTGGNIQYF
TGTGCCAGCAGCAGGACAGGGGGAAACATTCAGTACTTC
>TRBJ1-2|TRBV6-1|TRBD1|once
CASTRQGLDYGYTF
TGTGCCAGCACTCGACAGGGGTTGGACTATGGCTACACCTTC
>TRBJ1-1|TRBV5-5|-|-
CASSLRAGMNTEAFF
TGTGCCAGCAGTCTTAGGGCAGGGATGAACACTGAAGCTTTCTTT
>TRBJ2-1|TRBV19|-|-
CASSSAVSSYNEQFF
TGTGCCAGTAGCTCAGCGGTAAGCTCCTACAATGAGCAGTTCTTC
>TRBJ1-3|TRBV7-9|-|once
CASSLREVLSGNTIYF
TGTGCCAGCAGCTTACGGGAAGTTCTCTCTGGAAACACCATATATTTT
>TRBJ2-7|TRBV2|-|-
CASVGTFYEQYF
TGTGCCAGCGTCGGGACATTCTACGAGCAGTACTTC
>TRBJ2-3|TRBV7-9|-|-
CASIPTLQSTDTQYF
TGTGCCAGCATACCGACTCTACAAAGCACAGATACGCAGTATTTT
>TRBJ2-7|TRBV7-2|-|-
CASRSRDSYYEQYF
TGTGCCAGCAGGTCCCGGGACTCCTATTACGAGCAGTACTTC
>TRBJ2-7|TRBV5-4|TRBD1|-
CASSLGGQNFYEQYF
TGTGCCAGCAGCTTGGGGGGACAGAATTTCTACGAGCAGTACTTC
>TRBJ1-1|TRBV28|-|-
CASSYPAAVKEAFF
TGTGCCAGCAGCTACCCGGCGGCAGTTAAAGAAGCTTTCTTT
>TRBJ1-1|TRBV28|-|-
CATFYRVENTEAFF
TGTGCCACATTTTACAGGGTGGAGAACACTGAAGCTTTCTTT
>TRBJ2-1|TRBV5-4|TRBD2|-
CASSLTSGNNEQFF
TGTGCCAGCAGCTTGACTAGCGGAAACAATGAGCAGTTCTTC
>TRBJ2-5|TRBV7-6|TRBD2|-
CASSLDGRAVETQYF
TGTGCCAGCAGCTTAGACGGGAGGGCCGTAGAGACCCAGTACTTC
>TRBJ2-2|TRBV4-1|TRBD2|-
CASKLAGGNTGELFF
TGCGCCAGCAAACTAGCGGGAGGGAACACCGGGGAGCTGTTTTTT
>TRBJ2-3|TRBV19|TRBD1|-
CASSTQGYSTDTQYF
TGTGCCAGTAGTACACAGGGGTATAGCACAGATACGCAGTATTTT
>TRBJ1-5|TRBV4-2|TRBD1|-
CASSQPDRGNQPQHF
TGTGCCAGCAGCCAGCCTGACAGGGGTAATCAGCCCCAGCATTTT
>TRBJ2-3|TRBV2|-|-
CASREGPDTQYF
TGTGCCAGCAGAGAGGGTCCAGATACGCAGTATTTT
>TRBJ1-2|TRBV10-3|TRBD1|-
CAISEGGTVINYGYTF
TGTGCCATCAGTGAAGGGGGGACAGTGATTAACTATGGCTACACCTTC
>TRBJ2-5|TRBV9|TRBD1|-
CASSATGEWETQYF
TGTGCCAGCAGCGCCACAGGGGAATGGGAGACCCAGTACTTC
>TRBJ2-7|TRBV21-1|-|-
CASSKRRNPTSKRSQYF
TGTGCCAGCAGCAAAAGGAGAAACCCTACGAGCAAGCGAAGCCAGTACTTC
>TRBJ2-7|TRBV5-1|TRBD1|-
CASSLGQGAVGEQYF
TGCGCCAGCAGCCTGGGACAGGGGGCGGTAGGGGAGCAGTACTTC
>TRBJ2-1|TRBV9|TRBD2|-
CASSGTSGAYNEQFF
TGTGCCAGCAGTGGGACTAGCGGGGCGTACAATGAGCAGTTCTTC
>TRBJ2-5|TRBV2|-|-
CASSGVAGASPETQYF
TGTGCCAGCAGTGGGGTGGCAGGGGCCTCCCCCGAGACCCAGTACTTC
>TRBJ1-2|TRBV28|-|-
CASSLNFEGADGYTF
TGTGCCAGCAGTTTAAATTTTGAGGGAGCTGATGGCTACACCTTC
>TRBJ1-2|TRBV19|TRBD1|-
CASSTGGYGYTF
TGTGCCAGTAGTACAGGGGGCTATGGCTACACCTTC
>TRBJ2-3|TRBV9|-|-
CASSVPPLDTQYF
TGTGCCAGCAGCGTACCCCCTCTGGATACGCAGTATTTT
>TRBJ2-7|TRBV30|-|-
CAWRWSFSSYEQYF
TGTGCCTGGAGATGGTCCTTTAGCTCCTACGAGCAGTACTTC
>TRBJ2-7|TRBV6-9|TRBD2|once
CASGFSGRASEQYF
TGTGCCAGCGGGTTTAGCGGGAGGGCCAGCGAGCAGTACTTC
>TRBJ1-1|TRBV5-4|-|-
CASSLSGTEAFF
TGTGCCAGCAGCTTATCAGGGACTGAAGCTTTCTTT
>TRBJ2-1|TRBV6-6|TRBD2|once
CASSYASGNDNEQFF
TGTGCCAGCAGTTATGCTAGCGGGAACGACAATGAGCAGTTCTTC
>TRBJ2-5|TRBV7-8|TRBD2|-
CASSLGASGRETQYF
TGTGCCAGCAGCTTAGGGGCTAGCGGGAGGGAGACCCAGTACTTC
>TRBJ2-7|TRBV7-9|-|-
CASSFDSYEQYF
TGTGCCAGCAGCTTTGACAGCTACGAGCAGTACTTC
>TRBJ2-7|TRBV20-1|TRBD2|-
CSLAGEGEQYF
TGCTCCCTAGCGGGAGAGGGCGAGCAGTACTTC
>TRBJ2-5|TRBV5-6|TRBD2|-
CASSSGLAGGLTQYF
TGTGCCAGCAGCTCGGGACTAGCGGGGGGATTGACCCAGTACTTC
>TRBJ2-1|TRBV19|TRBD2|-
CASSKTSGYNNEQFF
TGTGCCAGTAGTAAGACTAGCGGATACAACAATGAGCAGTTCTTC
>TRBJ2-1|TRBV5-1|TRBD2|-
CASSSLEVAGGGEQFF
TGCGCCAGCAGCTCCCTGGAAGTAGCGGGAGGGGGGGAGCAGTTCTTC
>TRBJ2-3|TRBV6-1|TRBD2|-
CASSPRRAGGDTQYF
TGTGCCAGCAGTCCGAGGAGAGCGGGAGGAGATACGCAGTATTTT
>TRBJ2-5|TRBV6-5|-|-
CASRTAGETQYF
TGTGCCAGCAGGACTGCGGGAGAGACCCAGTACTTC
>TRBJ1-5|TRBV9|-|-
CASSGQGNQPQHF
TGTGCCAGCAGCGGACAGGGCAATCAGCCCCAGCATTTT
>TRBJ1-5|TRBV2|-|-
CASKGGSGGNQPQHF
TGTGCCAGCAAAGGGGGTTCCGGAGGAAATCAGCCCCAGCATTTT
>TRBJ2-5|TRBV9|-|-
CASSEIQGVEETQYF
TGTGCCAGCAGCGAGATACAGGGAGTTGAAGAGACCCAGTACTTC
>TRBJ2-2|TRBV27|TRBD2|-
CASLPSAGENTGELFF
TGTGCCAGCCTCCCTTCAGCGGGGGAAAACACCGGGGAGCTGTTTTTT
>TRBJ2-7|TRBV9|-|-
CASSVGHRDEQYF
TGTGCCAGCAGCGTAGGCCACCGGGACGAGCAGTACTTC
>TRBJ2-1|TRBV2|TRBD2|once
CASSEEASGFFNEQFF
TGTGCCAGCAGTGAAGAGGCTAGCGGGTTCTTCAATGAGCAGTTCTTC
>TRBJ2-7|TRBV13|-|-
CASSLDRQVLDEQYF
TGTGCCAGCAGCTTAGATCGACAGGTCCTGGATGAGCAGTACTTC
>TRBJ2-1|TRBV12-5|TRBD2|-
CASGLASGSRYNEQFF
TGTGCTAGTGGTTTGGCCAGCGGGAGCAGGTACAATGAGCAGTTCTTC
>TRBJ1-5|TRBV19|TRBD1|-
CASSIKRDRVMEPQHF
TGTGCCAGTAGTATAAAGAGGGACAGGGTGATGGAGCCCCAGCATTTT
>TRBJ2-3|TRBV7-2|-|-
CASSLFHGGTDTQYF
TGTGCCAGCAGCTTATTTCACGGGGGCACAGATACGCAGTATTTT
>TRBJ2-7|TRBV6-5|TRBD1|-
CASSVGTVTSYEQYF
TGTGCCAGCAGTGTCGGGACAGTGACTTCCTACGAGCAGTACTTC
>TRBJ2-7|TRBV13|-|-
CASSLVNQEQYF
TGTGCCAGCAGCTTAGTAAACCAGGAGCAGTACTTC
>TRBJ2-5|TRBV11-3|-|-
CASSLDGRGKGETQYF
TGTGCCAGCAGCTTAGACGGGCGGGGAAAGGGCGAGACCCAGTACTTC
>TRBJ2-1|TRBV29-1|TRBD2|once
CSVVGVGGDYNEQFF
TGCAGCGTTGTTGGCGTGGGGGGGGACTACAATGAGCAGTTCTTC
>TRBJ1-1|TRBV19|TRBD1|-
CASSMDRGQGAFF
TGTGCCAGTAGTATGGACAGGGGCCAAGGGGCTTTCTTT
>TRBJ2-3|TRBV10-3|TRBD1|-
CAIRPGQGEDTQYF
TGTGCCATCAGACCCGGACAGGGGGAAGATACGCAGTATTTT
>TRBJ1-2|TRBV27|-|-
CASSFKAELYGYTF
TGTGCCAGCAGTTTCAAGGCGGAACTATATGGCTACACCTTC
>TRBJ1-2|TRBV27|TRBD1|-
CASSAGGSSYGYTF
TGTGCCAGCAGTGCAGGGGGAAGTAGCTATGGCTACACCTTC
>TRBJ1-1|TRBV7-8|TRBD1|once
CASLRDRGNTEAFF
TGTGCCAGCCTTCGCGACAGGGGGAACACTGAAGCTTTCTTT
>TRBJ2-3|TRBV11-2|-|-
CASSRQVTTDTQYF
TGTGCCAGCAGCAGGCAGGTGACCACAGATACGCAGTATTTT
>TRBJ2-1|TRBV5-1|-|-
CASSLAYEQFF
TGCGCCAGCAGCTTGGCATATGAGCAGTTCTTC